The T cell receptor beta chain described here comes from a study of T cells in Graves' hyperthyroidism and ophthalmopathy. V was cut by 6 bases and J by 1 base, with 12 bases left in between. The CDR3 totals 14 residues. RNA transcripts gave rise to amplified TCR beta CDR3 regions. Using the HTBI primer set, a first-round RT-PCR was run on the TCR CDR3. TCRdb processed the multiplex PCR reads anew with MiXCR; each CDR3 protein has one entry. The profile shows about 480,000 distinct CDR3 sequences, over 13% of them singletons. The sequenced material came from blood. The sequence was collected from a young woman with Graves' hyperthyroidism. The rearrangement links TRBV12-3 or TRBV12-4 to TRBJ1-1; D may be TRBD1 (5 bases). The CDR3 coding sequence is TGTGCCAGCAGCTCGACAGTTGGGAACACTGAAGCTTTCTTT. Its translation: CASSSTVGNTEAFF.